These 11 T cell receptor beta chains came from one sample sequenced in a study of blood T cell repertoires in COVID-19. Profiling relied on immunoSEQ multiplex PCR, and the TCRdb table lists in-frame clones only, not all of them. The sample shows roughly 150,000 clones, just over 90% of them seen only once. Sequenced sample: peripheral blood. These TCRs come from a man between 18 and 35 years old with COVID-19, enrolled during active disease.

Only one count was recorded for this clone. This chain connects TRBV27 to TRBJ1-1, with unresolved D. Looked up from germline, CDR1 is MNHEY and CDR2 is SMNVEV (reference sequence). V shed 6 bases and J shed 1 base, with 12 bases lying between them. This CDR3 contains 14 residues. The CDR3 DNA reads as TGTGCCAGCAGCTTGAGTGGGCAGAACACTGAAGCTTTCTTT. Translated, it gives CASSLSGQNTEAFF.

The chain's CDR3 is CASSIGTGALPRGGYTF. The DNA of the CDR3 is TGTGCCAGTAGTATCGGGACAGGGGCGCTCCCTAGGGGCGGCTACACCTTC. The rearrangement joins TRBV19 to TRBJ1-2; 10 nucleotides match TRBD1. Germline V CDR1 and CDR2: LNHDA, SQIVND (reference sequence). The ends lost 3 bases at V and 8 bases at J; junction bases unmatched: 15. This CDR3 comprises 17 residues.

V gene TRBV29-1 combines with J gene TRBJ2-7; 10 nucleotides agree with TRBD1. Germline V gives CDR1 SQVTM, CDR2 ANQGSEA. V lost 7 bases and J lost 3; bases outside the gene matches: 3. The length of the CDR3 is 12 residues. In nucleotides, the CDR3 is TGCAGCGGGGGACAGGGGCTCTACGAGCAGTACTTC. Its protein product is CSGGQGLYEQYF.

The chain employs TRBV19 and TRBJ1-3, with D tentatively TRBD1 (5 bases). Germline CDR1 LNHDA, CDR2 SQIVND (reference sequence). The V end was cut by 6 bases, the J end by 4 bases, with 10 bases between. The CDR3 extends over 13 amino acids. The CDR3 loop is CASSQGAGNTIYF. The CDR3 DNA follows: TGTGCCAGTAGCCAGGGTGCAGGAAACACCATATATTTT. The full variable domain, its missing parts supplied by reference TRBV19 and TRBJ1-3, is DGGITQSPKYLFRKEGQNVTLSCEQNLNHDAMYWYRQDPGQGLRLIYYSQIVNDFQKGDIAEGYSVSREKKESFPLTVTSAQKNPTAFYLCASSQGAGNTIYFGEGSWLTVV.

The chain employs TRBV12-3 or TRBV12-4 and TRBJ2-2; TRBD1 matches 8 bases. The J segment lost 8 bases and the V segment lost 3 bases, leaving 2 bases of the junction unmatched. CDR3 length: 13 amino acids. The DNA of the CDR3 is TGTGCCAGCAGTTTCAGGGGGCCGGGGGAGCTGTTTTTT. Protein product: CASSFRGPGELFF.

This chain uses TRBV4-1 with TRBJ2-3, with no clear D. Germline lookup yields CDR1 MGHRA and CDR2 YSYEKL. The CDR3 is made up of 13 amino acids. The V gene lost 0 bases and the J gene lost 6 bases, with 7 bases spanning the gap. CDR3 coding DNA: TGCGCCAGCAGCCAAGACGTCGAGGATACGCAGTATTTT. Translating it yields CASSQDVEDTQYF.

The genes are TRBV5-1 and TRBJ2-7; TRBD1 is a possible D gene (6 bases). The germline V gene encodes CDR1 SGHRS and CDR2 YFSETQ. V lost 0 bases, J lost 7 bases, and 17 bases lay in between. The CDR3 runs to 15 residues. The CDR3 DNA sequence: TGCGCCAGCAGCTTGGTGGACAGTCTTTACGTGGAGCAGTACTTC. It yields the protein CASSLVDSLYVEQYF. Combining the CDR3 with reference TRBV5-1 and TRBJ2-7 gives the whole variable domain KAGVTQTPRYLIKTRGQQVTLSCSPISGHRSVSWYQQTPGQGLQFLFEYFSETQRNKGNFPGRFSGRQFSNSRSEMNVSTLELGDSALYLCASSLVDSLYVEQYFGPGTRLTVT.

V gene TRBV11-3 combines with J gene TRBJ2-1; a possible D gene is TRBD1 (5 bases). Germline V CDR1 and CDR2: SGHNT, YENEEA. The CDR3 is 15 residues long. V shed 5 bases and J shed 4 bases, with 15 bases lying between them. The CDR3 DNA is TGTGCCAGCAGCCAGGGCGGATCCCTTTACAATGAGCAGTTCTTC. This sequence encodes CASSQGGSLYNEQFF.

Comments on this clone: Mismatch with germline at one junction end may stem from a read error. The gene calls are TRBV10-3 and TRBJ1-4; 7 nucleotides agree with TRBD1. CDR3 length: 15 residues. In germline, CDR1 is ENHRY, CDR2 SYGVKD. The CDR3 loop reads CAISEPLTGSEKLLF. CDR3 DNA: TGTGCCATCAGTGAGCCTCTGACAGGGAGTGAAAAACTGCTTTTT.

The rearrangement uses TRBV18 and TRBJ1-1; 8 bases align to TRBD1. Trimming cost V 5 bases and J 1 base; bases outside gene matches: 3. The CDR3 is made up of 14 amino acids. The germline gives CDR1 KGHSH, CDR2 LQKENI. The CDR3 nucleotides are TGTGCCAGCTCAAACGGACAGGGGAACACTGAAGCTTTCTTT. Its translation is CASSNGQGNTEAFF.

This CDR3 is CASSLRAAGLSTDTQYF. The CDR3 nucleotides are TGTGCCAGCAGCTTGCGGGCCGCGGGCCTAAGCACAGATACGCAGTATTTT. The chain links TRBV5-5 to TRBJ2-3; D possibly corresponds to TRBD2 (5 bases). The germline gives CDR1 SGHKS, CDR2 YYEKEE (reference sequence). This CDR3 is 17 amino acids long. V lost 1 base, J lost 0 bases, and 15 bases lay in between.